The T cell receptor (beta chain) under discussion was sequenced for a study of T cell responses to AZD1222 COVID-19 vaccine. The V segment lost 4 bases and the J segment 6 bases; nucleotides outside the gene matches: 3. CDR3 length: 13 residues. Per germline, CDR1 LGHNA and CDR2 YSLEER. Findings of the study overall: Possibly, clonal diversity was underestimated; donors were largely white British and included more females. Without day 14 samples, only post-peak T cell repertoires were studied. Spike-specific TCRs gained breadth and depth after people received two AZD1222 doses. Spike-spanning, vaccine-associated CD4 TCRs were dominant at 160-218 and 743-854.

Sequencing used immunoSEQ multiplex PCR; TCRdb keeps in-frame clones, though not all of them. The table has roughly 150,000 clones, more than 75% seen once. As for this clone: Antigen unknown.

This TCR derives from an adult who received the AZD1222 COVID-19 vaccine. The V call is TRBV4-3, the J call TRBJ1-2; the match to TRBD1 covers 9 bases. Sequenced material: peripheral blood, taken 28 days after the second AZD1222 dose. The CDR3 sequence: CASSPRQGDGYTF. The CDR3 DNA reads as TGCGCCAGCAGCCCACGACAGGGGGATGGCTACACCTTC.